This TCR beta chain was retrieved from a study of human T cells and chemical hapten exposure. Findings and limits, study-wide: Relative to controls, expanded TCRs formed significantly more large CDR3 similarity clusters.

Time point defined: patch test 1, 2 weeks after DPC sensitization. Specified treatment: therapeutic diphenylcyclopropenone sensitization with weekly scalp DPC. The drawing of blood occurred before each patch test was applied. V lost 6 bases to trimming and J lost 8 bases, with 16 bases between them. Germline V lookup: CDR1 ENHRY, CDR2 SYGVKD. This CDR3 has 14 amino acids. This clonotype was picked up a small number of times. Its antigen is still unknown. Original data processing: The number of TCRs in each sample had a median of 95,638 and spanned about 20,000 to 690,600. TCRdb re-called the RACE reads through MiXCR, storing one row per CDR3 protein. TCRdb's processing, not the authors', yielded these V and J calls. The sample has roughly 80,000 distinct CDR3 sequences, roughly 10% seen once; the top ten hold about 4.2%.

The sequence derives from a woman in her fifties or sixties with alopecia areata. Some clones in this sample may be carry-over from other donors' samples. Sequenced material: whole blood, taken in connection with sensitization to the hapten diphenylcyclopropenone (DPC). The chain carries TRBV10-3 and TRBJ1-4; perhaps TRBD1 as D (5 bases). CDR3 loop: CAIRPGAGTEKLFF. In nucleotides, the CDR3 is TGTGCCATCAGGCCTGGGGCGGGGACGGAAAAACTGTTTTTT.